These 26 T cell receptor beta chains share one sample of origin, sequenced in a study of technical replicates of blood from a handful of donors. TCRdb keeps only in-frame clones here, not all; method: immunoSEQ multiplex PCR. The repertoire includes 75,000 to 100,000 clones, 94% of them detected once, and around 0.23% sits in the top ten. Sequenced sample: T cells isolated from PBMCs. These receptor sequences come from a human donor in good health.

V usage is TRBV5-4 and J usage is TRBJ2-7, with D possibly matching TRBD1 (6 bases). Germline V gene data show CDR1 as SGHNT and CDR2 as YYREEE (reference sequence). This CDR3 is 12 amino acids long. The V end was cut by 9 bases, the J end by 2 bases, with 12 bases between. CDR3 in amino acids: CATNRAPYEQYF. The CDR3 coding sequence is TGTGCCACCAACAGGGCACCCTACGAGCAGTACTTC.

The chain uses TRBV2 and TRBJ2-1; 7 bases are shared with TRBD1. V was pared by 6 bases and J by 6 bases, with 5 bases of the junction left unmatched. Germline CDR1 and CDR2: SNHLY and FYNNEI. The CDR3 runs to 13 residues. CDR3 sequence (DNA): TGTGCCAGCAGGTCGCGGACAGGCAATGAGCAGTTCTTC. Amino acids: CASRSRTGNEQFF.

This rearrangement joins TRBV5-6 to TRBJ1-1; 8 bases line up with TRBD1. The germline V gene has CDR1 SGHDT and CDR2 YYEEEE. This CDR3 contains 15 residues. J lost 4 bases, V lost 0 bases, and 5 bases had no gene match. The CDR3 DNA reads TGTGCCAGCAGCTTGGTTGGACAGGGTATCACTGAAGCTTTCTTT. Translated, it gives CASSLVGQGITEAFF.

The rearrangement uses TRBV5-6 and TRBJ2-7; 8 bases are a match to TRBD2. The CDR3 totals 17 residues. Germline CDR1 and CDR2: SGHDT and YYEEEE. The V segment lost 3 bases and the J segment 6 bases; nucleotides outside the gene matches: 17. CDR3 in amino acids: CASSWSFTSGSPLEQYF. The CDR3 bases are TGTGCCAGCAGCTGGAGCTTTACCAGCGGGAGTCCTCTCGAGCAGTACTTC.

The chain links TRBV11-3 to TRBJ2-3; 12 nucleotides align to TRBD2. Germline values: CDR1 SGHNT, CDR2 YENEEA. J gave up 0 bases and V 5 bases, and 0 bases lay outside the gene matches. The CDR3 has 15 amino acids. This chain's CDR3 is CASSTSGRSTDTQYF. The CDR3, as DNA: TGTGCCAGCAGCACTAGCGGGAGGAGCACAGATACGCAGTATTTT.

The chain has TRBV10-3 and TRBJ2-2; D is ambiguous. Germline-derived CDR1 and CDR2 are ENHRY and SYGVKD. V was clipped by 2 bases and J by 6 bases, with 10 bases between them. This CDR3 is 14 amino acids long. The CDR3 bases are TGTGCCATCAGTGAGGGGCCGCGATCCGGGGAGCTGTTTTTT. Translation: CAISEGPRSGELFF.

The chain employs TRBV6-6 and TRBJ2-3; 10 positions agree with TRBD2. CDR1 is MNHNY and CDR2 is SVGAGI in the germline V gene (reference sequence). V lost 4 bases to trimming and J lost 4 bases; unmatched junction nucleotides: 2. The CDR3 has 14 amino acids. The CDR3 sequence: CASSWTSGADTQYF. The CDR3 nucleotides are TGTGCCAGCAGTTGGACTAGCGGCGCAGATACGCAGTATTTT.

This chain links TRBV30 with TRBJ2-7, with D possibly being TRBD2 (5 bases). Germline CDR1 reads GTSNPN; CDR2 reads SVGIG (reference sequence). The V end was cut by 0 bases, the J end by 3 bases, with 9 bases between. This CDR3 is 13 amino acids long. CDR3: CAWSVREYYEQYF. CDR3 nucleotides: TGTGCCTGGAGTGTGAGGGAATACTACGAGCAGTACTTC.

This rearrangement joins TRBV6-5 to TRBJ2-3; maybe TRBD2 (5 bases). The CDR3 totals 13 residues. V was cut by 8 bases and J by 4 bases, with 13 bases left in between. Germline V lookup: CDR1 MNHEY, CDR2 SVGAGI. CDR3 region: CASQLTGADTQYF. The DNA of the CDR3 is TGTGCCAGCCAGTTGACCGGGGCAGATACGCAGTATTTT.

This chain links TRBV28 with TRBJ1-2; D is ambiguous. V was shortened by 8 bases and J by 4 bases, with 20 bases between the two germline ends. Germline CDR1 and CDR2: MDHEN and SYDVKM. The length of the CDR3 is 15 residues. The CDR3 sequence is CASQQSRPGGYGYTF. The CDR3 region has the DNA TGTGCCAGCCAACAATCCCGTCCTGGCGGCTATGGCTACACCTTC.

This sequence joins TRBV5-1 and TRBJ2-1; a weak D match, TRBD2 (5 bases). Trimming removed 0 bases from V and 0 bases from J, with 10 bases in between. The CDR3 has 16 residues. CDR1 and CDR2 from the germline V gene are SGHRS and YFSETQ. This CDR3 reads CASSLAMGSSYNEQFF. The CDR3 DNA is TGCGCCAGCAGCTTGGCCATGGGGAGCTCCTACAATGAGCAGTTCTTC.

The chain joins TRBV2 to TRBJ1-4, with 9 positions matching TRBD1. The ends lost 4 bases at V and 0 bases at J; junction bases unmatched: 9. The CDR3 sequence is 18 residues long. The germline CDR1 and CDR2 sequences are SNHLY and FYNNEI. The CDR3 DNA sequence: TGTGCCAGCAGTGGGGACAGGGCCCATACCGCAACTAATGAAAAACTGTTTTTT. Translation: CASSGDRAHTATNEKLFF.

The chain links TRBV5-1 to TRBJ2-3; D might be TRBD1 (5 bases). V was trimmed by 4 bases and J by 4 bases, leaving 16 bases between them. The germline gives CDR1 SGHRS, CDR2 YFSETQ. The CDR3 loop spans 15 amino acids. This CDR3 reads CASSISQGSPDTQYF. The CDR3 DNA sequence: TGCGCCAGCAGCATCTCGCAGGGTTCACCAGATACGCAGTATTTT. The whole variable domain, remainder taken from reference TRBV5-1 and TRBJ2-3, is KAGVTQTPRYLIKTRGQQVTLSCSPISGHRSVSWYQQTPGQGLQFLFEYFSETQRNKGNFPGRFSGRQFSNSRSEMNVSTLELGDSALYLCASSISQGSPDTQYFGPGTRLTVL.

This clone has just a few counts. The V and J genes are TRBV5-1 and TRBJ1-2; TRBD1 matches at 7 bases. This CDR3 has 15 residues. The V and J ends lost 0 bases and 2 bases, in that order; junction bases with no gene match: 4. From germline, CDR1 is SGHRS and CDR2 YFSETQ. CDR3 residues: CASSLGGGRNYGYTF. The CDR3 bases are TGCGCCAGCAGCTTGGGAGGGGGCAGGAACTATGGCTACACCTTC.

V is TRBV5-1 and J is TRBJ2-7; maybe TRBD1 (6 bases). CDR1 SGHRS and CDR2 YFSETQ come from the germline V gene. The CDR3 has 14 residues. Trimming cost V 2 bases and J 6 bases, with 15 bases left between them. The CDR3 reads CASSFALNRAEQYF. The CDR3 DNA sequence: TGCGCCAGCAGCTTCGCACTGAACAGGGCCGAGCAGTACTTC.

The chain joins TRBV28 to TRBJ2-1, with TRBD2 matching over 10 bases. Germline CDR1 and CDR2: MDHEN and SYDVKM. The CDR3 loop spans 17 amino acids. V dropped 3 bases and J dropped 9; count of bases not matched to a gene: 14. CDR3 loop: CASSFAVLAGISVEQFF. CDR3 sequence (DNA): TGTGCCAGCAGTTTTGCCGTACTAGCGGGGATCTCCGTTGAGCAGTTCTTC. The full variable domain, with the rest looked up from reference TRBV28 and TRBJ2-1, is DVKVTQSSRYLVKRTGEKVFLECVQDMDHENMFWYRQDPGLGLRLIYFSYDVKMKEKGDIPEGYSVSREKKERFSLILESASTNQTSMYLCASSFAVLAGISVEQFFGPGTRLTVL.

The table lists this clone with a count of one. V usage is TRBV7-9 and J usage is TRBJ2-7; 7 positions match TRBD1. CDR3 length: 17 amino acids. Germline V gene data show CDR1 as SEHNR and CDR2 as FQNEAQ (reference sequence). Trimming removed 6 bases from V and 0 bases from J; junction bases left unmatched: 14. CDR3 in DNA: TGTGCCAGCAGTGGACGTCCCGGGACAGCTCTCTCCTACGAGCAGTACTTC. This translates into CASSGRPGTALSYEQYF.

In its sample, this clone was seen a few times. The CDR3 here is CASSILRGAADTEAFF. CDR3 bases: TGTGCCAGTAGTATTCTTCGGGGGGCGGCGGACACTGAAGCTTTCTTT. The chain combines TRBV19 with TRBJ1-1; tentatively, D is TRBD1 (6 bases). Trimming stripped 3 bases from V and 3 bases from J, with 17 bases between. The length of the CDR3 is 16 residues. CDR1 and CDR2 from the germline V gene are LNHDA and SQIVND (reference sequence).

The chain recombines TRBV28 with TRBJ2-2; 7 bases map to TRBD1. The germline gives CDR1 MDHEN, CDR2 SYDVKM. The CDR3 length is 15 residues. Germline trimming cut 7 bases from V and 5 bases from J; bases unmatched to any gene: 10. For the CDR3, the DNA is TGTGCCAGCACCCGAGGGGGCGAGACAACCGGGGAGCTGTTTTTT. Encoded protein: CASTRGGETTGELFF. The entire variable domain, with the rest obtained from reference TRBV28 and TRBJ2-2, is as follows: DVKVTQSSRYLVKRTGEKVFLECVQDMDHENMFWYRQDPGLGLRLIYFSYDVKMKEKGDIPEGYSVSREKKERFSLILESASTNQTSMYLCASTRGGETTGELFFGEGSRLTVL.

The chain recombines TRBV5-1 with TRBJ2-7, with 9 positions matching TRBD1. The CDR3 runs 23 residues. The V gene end was trimmed by 3 bases and the J gene end by 2 bases; junction bases not matched to a gene: 30. The germline V gene has CDR1 SGHRS and CDR2 YFSETQ. In DNA form, the CDR3 reads TGCGCCAGCAGCTCGTTAAGGGGGGGCCCGGGACAGGGCCTATCCGGGGGGACCTACGAGCAGTACTTC. It translates to CASSSLRGGPGQGLSGGTYEQYF.

This chain uses TRBV6-1 with TRBJ2-7; a weak D match, TRBD1 (5 bases). The CDR3 consists of 14 residues. From germline, CDR1 is MNHNS and CDR2 SASEGT. Trimming took 1 base from V and 3 from J, leaving 10 bases between them. The CDR3: CASSEVGQYYEQYF. Here the CDR3 DNA reads TGTGCCAGCAGTGAAGTGGGGCAATACTACGAGCAGTACTTC.

V is TRBV2 and J is TRBJ1-2; 7 positions match TRBD1. This CDR3 has 14 residues. Germline loops: CDR1 SNHLY, CDR2 FYNNEI. Losses at the gene ends were 7 bases for V and 4 bases for J; bases not matched to a gene: 9. This CDR3 is CASTPPGTAYGYTF. CDR3 bases: TGTGCCAGCACTCCCCCCGGGACAGCCTATGGCTACACCTTC.

The chain employs TRBV6-5 and TRBJ1-1; a possible D gene is TRBD1 (6 bases). The germline V gene encodes CDR1 MNHEY and CDR2 SVGAGI. The V gene lost 8 bases and the J gene lost 3 bases, with 10 bases spanning the gap. This CDR3 spans 12 amino acids. The CDR3 spells CASEGGDTEAFF. CDR3 DNA sequence: TGTGCCAGCGAGGGGGGGGACACTGAAGCTTTCTTT.

The CDR3 bases are TGTGCCAGCAGTGACGGAGGGACTAGCGGCCTCCATACGCAGTATTTT. Translation gives CASSDGGTSGLHTQYF. The chain joins TRBV2 to TRBJ2-3; TRBD2 aligns across 11 bases. The germline V gene has CDR1 SNHLY and CDR2 FYNNEI. The CDR3 sequence is 16 residues long. Trimming at V came to 3 bases and at J to 7 bases, leaving 9 bases not matched to a gene.

CDR3 in DNA: TGTGCCAGCAGTGAACTAGCGGGGGGGATCCACGAGCAGTACTTC. Protein: CASSELAGGIHEQYF. The chain recombines TRBV6-1 with TRBJ2-7; 12 positions match TRBD2. CDR3 length: 15 amino acids. With 2 bases clipped from V and 5 bases from J, the junction kept 4 bases outside the gene matches. Germline V CDR1 and CDR2: MNHNS, SASEGT.

The chain couples TRBV6-1 to TRBJ2-1; D gene unclear. This CDR3 contains 14 residues. Deletions cut 4 bases from V and 3 bases from J, with 10 bases between. Per germline, CDR1 MNHNS and CDR2 SASEGT. DNA of the CDR3: TGTGCCAGCAGTGGAGACTTGTTCTACAATGAGCAGTTCTTC. Amino acids: CASSGDLFYNEQFF.